The 10 T cell receptor beta chains below were found in one sample sequenced in a study of T cell clonality in common variable immunodeficiency. Assay used: immunoSEQ multiplex PCR; TCRdb lists only in-frame clones, some missing. The table lists around 50,000 clones, with no singletons. Sequenced: peripheral blood mononuclear cells. All receptors come from a person aged 18 to 69 in good health.

This clone occurred many times. The read ends 3 residues shy of where the CDR3 ends; the end is completed using the germline J gene. The V and J genes are TRBV12-3 or TRBV12-4 and TRBJ2-2; D call uncertain. CDR3 size: 13 residues. The germline V and J ends were trimmed by 2 bases and 6 bases, with 7 bases remaining between them. Incomplete CDR3 DNA: TGTGCCAGCAGTTTAAATCGCGCCGGGGAG. It specifies CASSLNRAGE. The whole CDR3 protein is CASSLNRAGELFF.

This clone was counted many times. The CDR3 end falls 3 residues outside the read, so it is completed with the germline J gene. The J gene is TRBJ2-2, the V gene TRBV4-1; 8 bases align to TRBD2. Per the germline V gene, CDR1 is MGHRA and CDR2 is YSYEKL. Trimming cost V 8 bases and J 1 base; bases outside gene matches: 6. This CDR3 has 15 residues. CDR3: CASGLAGVNTGELFF. The CDR3 DNA, read in part, is TGCGCCAGCGGGCTAGCGGGCGTGAACACCGGGGAG.

Ten or more counts support this clone. The CDR3 goes on 3 residues after the read ends, and that part is filled in from the germline J gene. This chain uses TRBV18 with TRBJ2-4, with D tentatively TRBD1 (6 bases). V lost 0 bases and J 7 bases, leaving 10 bases between the germline ends. The V gene's germline CDR1 is KGHSH and CDR2 LQKENI. The CDR3 length is 14 residues. The CDR3 spells CASSPPGQGNIQYF. The CDR3 bases that were read are TGTGCCAGCTCACCACCGGGTCAGGGGAACATT.

This clone was picked up a small number of times. This CDR3 is CASSLGGAGANVLTF. The sequenced CDR3 bases are TGCGCCAGCAGCTTAGGAGGGGCTGGGGCCAACGTC. V gene TRBV5-1 combines with J gene TRBJ2-6; D is possibly TRBD2 (6 bases). The read terminates 3 residues before the CDR3 end, so the remaining end is supplied by the germline J gene. CDR3 length: 15 amino acids. V lost 2 bases, J lost 2 bases, and 8 bases lay in between. The germline V gene encodes CDR1 SGHRS and CDR2 YFSETQ.

In its sample, this clone is medium-sized (0.01 to 0.1%). The read comes to an end 3 residues before the CDR3 does, leaving the germline J gene to fill in the end. This chain joins TRBV6-2 or TRBV6-3 and TRBJ2-3; D is perhaps TRBD2 (6 bases). The V gene lost 5 bases and the J gene lost 6 bases, with 15 bases spanning the gap. Per germline, CDR1 MNHEY and CDR2 SVGEGT. This CDR3 is built from 14 residues. The CDR3 sequence: CASSPQGLADTQYF. Partial CDR3 DNA: TGTGCCAGCAGTCCCCAAGGCCTAGCGGATACG.

This clone came up many times. The read ends 3 residues early relative to the CDR3; the germline J gene fills the gap. The chain is built from TRBV5-6 and TRBJ1-4; D ambiguous. Germline V gene data show CDR1 as SGHDT and CDR2 as YYEEEE. The V and J ends lost 4 bases and 3 bases respectively, with 7 bases between them. This CDR3 is 13 amino acids long. The covered CDR3 bases are TGTGCCAGCAGCCCGCGGGCTAATGAAAAA. Its protein product is CASSPRANEK. From start to end, the CDR3 is CASSPRANEKLFF.

This clone appeared many times. The CDR3 end falls 3 residues outside the read, so it is completed with the germline J gene. The V call is TRBV5-6, the J call TRBJ2-5; 8 nucleotides match TRBD2. The germline gives CDR1 SGHDT, CDR2 YYEEEE. Germline trimming cut 4 bases from V and 3 bases from J; bases unmatched to any gene: 5. The CDR3 has 14 residues. This CDR3 reads CASSKREWEETQYF. The CDR3 bases that were read are TGTGCCAGCAGCAAGCGGGAGTGGGAAGAGACC.

About this clone: The read is 3 residues too short to cover the CDR3 end, so that end is filled in from the germline J gene. V and J are TRBV20-1 and TRBJ1-5, with no clear D. Trimming took off 3 bases at V and 7 bases at J, with 10 bases between the two ends. Germline lookup yields CDR1 DFQATT and CDR2 SNEGSKA (reference sequence). The CDR3 is 12 amino acids. CDR3 residues: CSASTGKQPQHF. The sequenced part of the CDR3 DNA is TGCAGTGCTAGTACGGGGAAACAGCCC.

This clone was detected many times. Coverage ceases 3 residues before the CDR3 finishes, and the germline J gene fills in the end. The J gene is TRBJ2-6, the V gene TRBV12-3 or TRBV12-4; D perhaps matches TRBD2 (6 bases). Trimming took 5 bases from V and 0 from J, leaving 11 bases between them. The length of the CDR3 is 16 residues. Partial CDR3 DNA: TGTGCCAGCAGTGGAGGGGTCTCCTCTGGGGCCAACGTC. Translation gives CASSGGVSSGANV. The whole CDR3 protein is CASSGGVSSGANVLTF.

In this sample, this clone turned up many times. The missing CDR3 end, 3 residues past where the read stops, is filled in from the germline J gene. The rearrangement links TRBV20-1 to TRBJ1-2, with a possible D match to TRBD1 (5 bases). Trimming removed 0 bases at V and 3 bases at J, with 23 bases between. CDR1 DFQATT and CDR2 SNEGSKA come from the germline V gene (reference sequence). The CDR3 totals 18 residues. CDR3 in amino acids: CSARDEIGDYYLDYGYTF. Incomplete CDR3 DNA: TGCAGTGCTAGAGATGAGATAGGGGATTATTATTTAGACTATGGC.